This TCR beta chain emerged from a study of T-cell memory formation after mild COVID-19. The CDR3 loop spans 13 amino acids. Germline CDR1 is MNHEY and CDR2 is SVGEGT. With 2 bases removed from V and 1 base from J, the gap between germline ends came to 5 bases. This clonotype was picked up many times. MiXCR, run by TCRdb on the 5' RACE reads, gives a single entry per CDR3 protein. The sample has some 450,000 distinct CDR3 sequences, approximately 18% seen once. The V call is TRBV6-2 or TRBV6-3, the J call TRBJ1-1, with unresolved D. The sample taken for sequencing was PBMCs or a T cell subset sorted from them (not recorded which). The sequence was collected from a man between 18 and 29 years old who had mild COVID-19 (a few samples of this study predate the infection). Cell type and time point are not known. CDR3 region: CASSYPGNTEAFF. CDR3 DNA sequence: TGTGCCAGCAGTTACCCGGGGAACACTGAAGCTTTCTTT.